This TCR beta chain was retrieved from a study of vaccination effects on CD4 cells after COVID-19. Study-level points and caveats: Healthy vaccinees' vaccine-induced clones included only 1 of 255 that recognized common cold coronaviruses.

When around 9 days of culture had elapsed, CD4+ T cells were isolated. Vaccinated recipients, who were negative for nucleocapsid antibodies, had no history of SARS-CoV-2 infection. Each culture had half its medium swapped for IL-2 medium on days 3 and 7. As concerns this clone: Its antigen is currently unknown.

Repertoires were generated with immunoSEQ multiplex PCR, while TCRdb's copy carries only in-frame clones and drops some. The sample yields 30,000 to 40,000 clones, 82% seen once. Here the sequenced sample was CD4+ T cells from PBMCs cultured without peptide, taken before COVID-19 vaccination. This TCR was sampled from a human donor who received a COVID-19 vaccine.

CDR3 in amino acids: CASSLQGAVNTIYF. For the CDR3, the DNA is TGCGCCAGCAGCTTGCAGGGGGCGGTGAACACCATATATTTT. This sequence joins TRBV5-1 and TRBJ1-3; TRBD1 matches at 8 bases. The CDR3 runs to 14 residues. Per germline, CDR1 SGHRS and CDR2 YFSETQ. The J segment lost 7 bases and the V segment lost 1 base, leaving 4 bases of the junction unmatched.